The 9 T cell receptor beta chains listed next were all sequenced from one sample in a study of T cell repertoires in cytomegalovirus infection. TCRdb fed the reads into MiXCR, producing one record per CDR3 protein. The sample has under 350,000 distinct CDR3 sequences, roughly 9.3% seen once. The sample comprised PBMCs. Receptors were obtained from a human donor in good health (CMV status not recorded). Some clones in this sample may be carry-over from other donors' samples.

Many counts were recorded for this clonotype. V usage is TRBV29-1 and J usage is TRBJ2-5, with D possibly being TRBD2 (7 bases). CDR1 is SQVTM, CDR2 ANQGSEA, per germline. This CDR3 spans 12 amino acids. Trimming took off 6 bases at V and 4 bases at J, with 12 bases between the two ends. The CDR3 coding sequence is TGCAGCGTGGGGAGGGGGTTAGAGACCCAGTACTTC. Translated: CSVGRGLETQYF.

This clonotype was seen repeatedly, ten times or more. The chain joins TRBV11-1 to TRBJ2-3; maybe TRBD2 (5 bases). Trimming removed 7 bases from V and 6 bases from J, with 14 bases in between. The V gene's germline CDR1 is SGHAT and CDR2 FQDESV (reference sequence). The CDR3 covers 13 residues. The CDR3 region is CASTPRRPDTQYF. CDR3 DNA sequence: TGTGCCAGCACCCCGAGGAGGCCGGATACGCAGTATTTT.

Details on this clonotype: Being one base from a much bigger clone, this may be a read error. The chain carries TRBV27 and TRBJ1-4; no clear D. In germline, CDR1 is MNHEY, CDR2 SMNVEV (reference sequence). Trimming took 3 bases from V and 5 from J, leaving 10 bases between them. This CDR3 region has 14 residues. CDR3 sequence (DNA): TGTGCCAGCAGTTTCTCACAGACCAATGAAAAACTGTTTTTT. Translating it yields CASSFSQTNEKLFF. Full variable domain (remainder filled in from reference TRBV27 and TRBJ1-4): EAQVTQNPRYLITVTGKKLTVTCSQNMNHEYMSWYRQDPGLGLRQIYYSMNVEVTDKGDVPEGYKVSRKEKRNFPLILESPSPNQTSLYFCASSFSQTNEKLFFGSGTQLSVL.

This clonotype was recorded at least ten times. V is TRBV12-3 or TRBV12-4 and J is TRBJ2-3, with 10 positions matching TRBD2. Losses at the gene ends were 6 bases for V and 7 bases for J; bases not matched to a gene: 7. The CDR3 contains 14 residues. The CDR3 bases are TGTGCCAGCAGCGATAGCGGGGGGCAATATACGCAGTATTTT. As protein: CASSDSGGQYTQYF.

This clonotype was seen many times. The rearrangement links TRBV5-4 to TRBJ2-6, with D hard to call. Between the trimmed V and J ends, which lost 0 bases and 4 bases, there was a span of 14 bases. Per germline, CDR1 SGHNT and CDR2 YYREEE (reference sequence). This CDR3 region has 17 residues. The CDR3 region has the DNA TGTGCCAGCAGCTTGGGGGCCGGTAGGTCCGGGGCCAACGTCCTGACTTTC. The encoded protein is CASSLGAGRSGANVLTF.

This clonotype was picked up many times. This chain uses TRBV6-2 or TRBV6-3 with TRBJ2-1; TRBD2 matches at 10 bases. With V trimmed by 5 bases and J by 5 bases, 6 bases remained unmatched. CDR1 MNHEY and CDR2 SVGEGT come from the germline V gene. The CDR3 is 15 amino acids. The CDR3 nucleotides are TGTGCCAGCAGTACGGCCCTAGCGGGGGACAATGAGCAGTTCTTC. Translating gives CASSTALAGDNEQFF.

The table lists this clonotype with many counts. CDR3 in DNA: TGCAGCGCCGTCGGACAGGGGAACACTGAAGCTTTCTTT. This encodes CSAVGQGNTEAFF. The chain has TRBV29-1 and TRBJ1-1; TRBD1 matches at 8 bases. This CDR3 has 13 amino acids. CDR1 and CDR2 from the germline V gene are SQVTM and ANQGSEA. Trimming removed 7 bases from V and 1 base from J; junction bases left unmatched: 5.

This chain joins TRBV7-3 and TRBJ1-2; D is unclear. This CDR3 is 12 amino acids long. The ends were cut back, 4 bases at V and 7 bases at J, with 10 bases in the middle. From germline, CDR1 is SGHTA and CDR2 FQGTGA. The CDR3 region is CASSSQTGGYTF. The CDR3 DNA follows: TGTGCCAGCAGCTCCCAGACTGGTGGCTACACCTTC.

The sample holds many counts of this clonotype. The V gene is TRBV12-3 or TRBV12-4, the J gene TRBJ2-1, with TRBD2 matching 11 bases. The CDR3 consists of 13 residues. With 5 bases clipped from V and 13 bases from J, the junction kept 7 bases outside the gene matches. The DNA for the CDR3 is TGTGCCAGCAGTCCCCTACTAGCGGGGGTTCAGTTCTTC. The encoded protein is CASSPLLAGVQFF.